This T cell receptor beta chain was sequenced during a study of T cell changes during pregnancy in multiple sclerosis. Here immunoSEQ multiplex PCR was the method, and the copy in TCRdb shows in-frame clones only, minus some. The table lists about 100,000 clones, approximately 92% of them singletons. The germline CDR1 and CDR2 sequences are MDHEN and SYDVKM. CDR3 length: 13 residues. Trimming removed 6 bases at V and 7 bases at J, with 13 bases between. This TCR was sampled from a female donor with multiple sclerosis, enrolled in a pregnancy study. This sample comprised peripheral blood, obtained in the second trimester of pregnancy. This chain joins TRBV28 and TRBJ1-5; D uncertain. In DNA, the CDR3 is TGTGCCAGCAGACCCGACCTCGGGCAGCCCCAGCATTTT. Protein product: CASRPDLGQPQHF.